Below are 17 T cell receptor beta chains sequenced from a single sample in a study of blood T cell repertoires in COVID-19. Only in-frame clones appear in the TCRdb table, and some are missing; sequencing was by immunoSEQ multiplex PCR. The sample contains just over 75,000 clones, around 84% of which appear only once. Sequenced: peripheral blood. Receptor source: a man aged 45-65 years with acute or convalescent COVID-19.

V gene TRBV4-1 combines with J gene TRBJ2-7; perhaps TRBD1 as D (5 bases). The CDR3 totals 12 residues. Germline assignment: CDR1 MGHRA and CDR2 YSYEKL. Trimming shortened V by 5 bases and J by 2 bases, and 7 bases separated the two germline ends. The CDR3 nucleotides read TGCGCCAGCAGCGGGGCGGCCTACGAGCAGTACTTC. Its translation: CASSGAAYEQYF.

This chain links TRBV19 with TRBJ1-3; 7 nucleotides align to TRBD1. Germline V gives CDR1 LNHDA, CDR2 SQIVND (reference sequence). Trimming removed 10 bases from V and 1 base from J; junction bases left unmatched: 13. The CDR3 is 16 amino acids. DNA of the CDR3: TGTGCCACCGTGGGGACAGCTAGTTCTTCTGGAAACACCATATATTTT. Its translation: CATVGTASSSGNTIYF.

The V and J genes are TRBV28 and TRBJ2-3, with D tentatively TRBD2 (6 bases). The CDR3 extends over 14 amino acids. Germline V gene data show CDR1 as MDHEN and CDR2 as SYDVKM. V was pared by 3 bases and J by 0 bases, with 7 bases between. The CDR3 DNA is TGTGCCAGCAGTTTGGGAGGTAGCACAGATACGCAGTATTTT. It encodes CASSLGGSTDTQYF.

This clone was seen once. The rearrangement uses TRBV2 and TRBJ1-6; 7 bases are shared with TRBD1. The V gene's germline CDR1 is SNHLY and CDR2 FYNNEI. V was clipped by 6 bases and J by 6 bases; unmatched bases: 5. The CDR3 has 14 residues. CDR3 bases: TGTGCCAGCAGGAGACAGGGTGTTAATTCACCCCTCCACTTT. The encoded protein is CASRRQGVNSPLHF. The full variable domain, completed using reference TRBV2 and TRBJ1-6, is EPEVTQTPSHQVTQMGQEVILRCVPISNHLYFYWYRQILGQKVEFLVSFYNNEISEKSEIFDDQFSVERPDGSNFTLKIRSTKLEDSAMYFCASRRQGVNSPLHFGNGTRLTVT.

The sample holds a few counts of this clone. J is TRBJ1-2 and V is TRBV5-8; D gene unclear. Germline CDR1 SGHTS, CDR2 YDEGEE. The V end was cut by 2 bases, the J end by 8 bases, with 13 bases between. The CDR3 is 13 residues long. CDR3 region: CASSLIQYFGYTF. Written as DNA, the CDR3 is TGTGCCAGCAGCTTAATCCAGTATTTCGGCTACACCTTC. The full variable domain, with the rest looked up from reference TRBV5-8 and TRBJ1-2, is EAGVTQSPTHLIKTRGQQATLRCSPISGHTSVYWYQQALGLGLQFLLWYDEGEERNRGNFPPRFSGRQFPNYSSELNVNALELEDSALYLCASSLIQYFGYTFGSGTRLTVV.

This chain connects TRBV3-1 (or the pseudogene TRBV3-2) to TRBJ2-7; tentative D call: TRBD2 (5 bases). This CDR3 has 14 residues. Germline V gene lookup returns CDR1 LGHDT and CDR2 YNNKEL (reference sequence). The V end was cut by 6 bases, the J end by 3 bases, with 15 bases between. The CDR3 coding sequence is TGTGCCAGCAGTCCACGGACTGGCCTCTACGAGCAGTACTTC. Translation: CASSPRTGLYEQYF.

The chain joins TRBV19 to TRBJ2-2; 7 bases line up with TRBD2. CDR1 is LNHDA and CDR2 is SQIVND in the germline V gene (reference sequence). The junction had 5 bases not matched to a gene; V was cut back by 4 bases and J by 6 bases. The CDR3 loop spans 14 amino acids. The CDR3 region has the DNA TGTGCCAGTAGTAGCGGGAGAGTCGCCGGGGAGCTGTTTTTT. Encoded protein: CASSSGRVAGELFF.

This clone turned up a few times. V gene TRBV30 combines with J gene TRBJ2-7; 11 bases agree with TRBD1. The CDR3 consists of 13 residues. The V gene's germline CDR1 is GTSNPN and CDR2 SVGIG (reference sequence). With 8 bases clipped from V and 4 bases from J, the junction kept 7 bases outside the gene matches. This CDR3 is CAGRTGGAYEQYF. The CDR3 DNA follows: TGTGCCGGAAGGACAGGGGGCGCATACGAGCAGTACTTC.

The chain uses TRBV4-3 and TRBJ1-1; D not resolved. The V end was cut by 0 bases, the J end by 1 base, with 12 bases between. Germline loops: CDR1 LGHNA, CDR2 YSLEER. The CDR3 length is 16 residues. The CDR3 loop reads CASSQDIVPGNTEAFF. As DNA, the CDR3 is TGCGCCAGCAGCCAAGATATTGTCCCCGGGAACACTGAAGCTTTCTTT.

This clone was seen just once. A much larger clone differs by one base, so this may be a read error. This chain connects TRBV6-5 to TRBJ2-7; 9 bases map to TRBD1. Germline CDR1 and CDR2: MNHEY and SVGAGI. Trimming cost V 5 bases and J 3 bases; bases outside gene matches: 5. This CDR3 has 14 residues. CDR3 sequence: CASSPGTGSYEQYF. The CDR3 DNA is TGTGCCAGCAGTCCCGGGACAGGGAGCTACGAGCAGTACTTC.

This chain connects TRBV7-2 to TRBJ2-1; the D gene is possibly TRBD2 (6 bases). Deletions cut 4 bases from V and 6 bases from J, with 22 bases between. There are 17 residues in the CDR3. The germline CDR1 and CDR2 sequences are SGHTA and FQGNSA. CDR3 sequence: CASSSPAGGTFGNEQFF. CDR3 in DNA: TGTGCCAGCAGCTCGCCTGCTGGGGGGACTTTTGGCAATGAGCAGTTCTTC.

The V call is TRBV9, the J call TRBJ1-3; D call uncertain. The CDR3 covers 15 residues. Germline V gene lookup returns CDR1 SGDLS and CDR2 YYNGEE. Trimming took off 3 bases at V and 0 bases at J, with 10 bases between the two ends. CDR3 amino acids: CASSGSVFSGNTIYF. CDR3 in DNA: TGTGCCAGCAGCGGATCGGTCTTCTCTGGAAACACCATATATTTT.

The chain employs TRBV4-1 and TRBJ1-2; tentatively, D is TRBD1 (5 bases). V was clipped by 0 bases and J by 3 bases, with 17 bases between them. The CDR3 has 17 amino acids. Germline V gives CDR1 MGHRA, CDR2 YSYEKL. The CDR3 DNA sequence: TGCGCCAGCAGCCAAGATTGGGGCAGAACCTTGGACTATGGCTACACCTTC. Translation gives CASSQDWGRTLDYGYTF.

The V gene is TRBV7-9, the J gene TRBJ1-2; D is undetermined. Trimming pared 3 bases from V and 6 bases from J, leaving 11 bases between. This CDR3 is built from 13 residues. CDR1 SEHNR and CDR2 FQNEAQ come from the germline V gene (reference sequence). The CDR3 spells CASSLSGRDGYTF. For the CDR3, the DNA is TGTGCCAGCAGCTTGTCTGGGAGGGATGGCTACACCTTC.

V and J are TRBV30 and TRBJ2-1; the D gene is possibly TRBD1 (6 bases). The CDR3 loop spans 15 amino acids. Germline V lookup: CDR1 GTSNPN, CDR2 SVGIG (reference sequence). Trimming stripped 6 bases from V and 5 bases from J, with 20 bases between. The CDR3 nucleotides read TGTGCCTGCAACCCAGGGGCAGGTTTCAACAATGAGCAGTTCTTC. Its translation is CACNPGAGFNNEQFF.

The chain employs TRBV9 and TRBJ1-2; maybe TRBD1 (6 bases). The CDR3 is made up of 13 amino acids. Germline CDR1 is SGDLS and CDR2 is YYNGEE. The V end was cut by 6 bases, the J end by 3 bases, with 12 bases between. CDR3 residues: CASKRAGDYGYTF. Here the CDR3 DNA reads TGTGCCAGCAAACGGGCAGGGGACTATGGCTACACCTTC.

The J gene is TRBJ2-5, the V gene TRBV24-1, with a possible D match to TRBD1 (5 bases). Germline assignment: CDR1 KGHDR and CDR2 SFDVKD. CDR3 length: 12 amino acids. Trimming removed 5 bases from V and 7 bases from J, with 10 bases in between. This CDR3 is CATSGTIGTQYF. DNA for the CDR3: TGTGCCACCAGTGGGACAATTGGGACCCAGTACTTC.